Sequencing of this T cell receptor beta chain was carried out in a study of cytomegalovirus exposure and HLA in healthy donors. Background on the study: Some 80 million unique TCR sequences came from HLA-typed donors in an early release.

As to this clone: Antigen specificity is unknown.

Findings and limits, study-wide: Researchers counted around 170 TCR beta chains as cytomegalovirus-associated. A later analysis, which compared TCR beta chains of equal frequency, found the HLA-associated ones more clonally expanded.

A multiplex PCR was run with 60 Vbeta primers and 13 Jbeta primers. This table comes from immunoSEQ multiplex PCR, and its TCRdb copy is limited to in-frame clones, with some not included. This repertoire includes approximately 50,000 clones. Germline V gene sequence: CDR1 SGHAT, CDR2 FQNNGV. V dropped 5 bases and J dropped 1; count of bases not matched to a gene: 8. This CDR3 contains 17 residues. This receptor was obtained from a male donor in good health and CMV-seropositive. The V and J genes are TRBV11-2 and TRBJ1-6, with 7 bases identical to TRBD1. Sequences were obtained from PBMCs. CDR3 bases: TGTGCCAGCAGCACCCTTCCAGGGGGGTCCTATAATTCACCCCTCCACTTT. Translating it yields CASSTLPGGSYNSPLHF.